These 10 T cell receptor beta chains share one sample of origin, sequenced in a study of CD8 T cells in Susac syndrome (dated by TCRdb to the late 2010s). Library prep was done by the immunoSEQ multiplex PCR assay. RNA was extracted with the RNeasy kit and about 0.5 to 1 ug was reverse transcribed using random hexamers. TCRdb cleaned the public reads at Q25 with fastp, built clones with MiXCR and kept in-frame beta chains. Merged by CDR3 protein, the rows form single entries marked with the most common genes and DNA. The sample profile shows about 280,000 distinct CDR3 sequences; roughly 85% of them were found once. About 0.11% of the sample belongs to the ten largest clones. Material for sequencing was CD8+ T cells from PBMCs. These receptors were taken from a human donor with multiple sclerosis.

V and J are TRBV5-5 and TRBJ1-5; D is undetermined. Germline CDR1 and CDR2: SGHKS and YYEKEE (reference sequence). V was clipped by 4 bases and J by 2 bases, with 10 bases between them. The CDR3 covers 14 residues. Here the CDR3 reads CASSLREGNQPQHF. CDR3 nucleotide sequence: TGTGCCAGCAGCCTGAGGGAGGGCAATCAGCCCCAGCATTTT. The full variable domain, completed using reference TRBV5-5 and TRBJ1-5, is DAGVTQSPTHLIKTRGQQVTLRCSPISGHKSVSWYQQVLGQGPQFIFQYYEKEERGRGNFPDRFSARQFPNYSSELNVNALLLGDSALYLCASSLREGNQPQHFGDGTRLSIL.

CDR3 nucleotides: TGTGCCAGCAGCCCGGGGGACAGGTGGGCCGGGGAGCTGTTTTTT. Its protein product is CASSPGDRWAGELFF. The V and J genes are TRBV5-5 and TRBJ2-2, with TRBD1 matching 8 bases. There are 15 residues in the CDR3. In germline, CDR1 is SGHKS, CDR2 YYEKEE (reference sequence). V shed 4 bases, J shed 6 bases, and the junction held 8 bases outside the gene matches.

V gene TRBV20-1 combines with J gene TRBJ2-7; either TRBD1 or TRBD2 may fit D (6 bases each). Trimming took off 3 bases at V and 0 bases at J, with 12 bases between the two ends. CDR1 is DFQATT, CDR2 SNEGSKA, per germline (reference sequence). There are 14 residues in the CDR3. Here the CDR3 reads CSASPRGGSYEQYF. DNA of the CDR3: TGCAGTGCTAGTCCCAGGGGAGGCTCCTACGAGCAGTACTTC.

CDR3 sequence: CASGQGNEKLFF. The CDR3 DNA reads TGTGCCAGCGGTCAGGGGAATGAAAAACTGTTTTTT. The V call is TRBV7-9, the J call TRBJ1-4; D possibly corresponds to TRBD1 (6 bases). The V end lost 8 bases, the J end lost 5 bases, and 9 bases lay between the germline ends. Germline V CDR1 and CDR2: SEHNR, FQNEAQ (reference sequence). The CDR3 is 12 residues long.

The gene calls are TRBV5-5 and TRBJ2-3, with TRBD1 as a possible D gene (6 bases). The CDR3 is 16 residues long. Trimming pared 0 bases from V and 2 bases from J, leaving 13 bases between. Germline V gives CDR1 SGHKS, CDR2 YYEKEE (reference sequence). The CDR3 is CASSLAVGGTTDTQYF. DNA for the CDR3: TGTGCCAGCAGCTTGGCGGTAGGGGGTACCACAGATACGCAGTATTTT.

The chain links TRBV9 to TRBJ2-5; 9 bases fit TRBD1. V lost 0 bases to trimming and J lost 4 bases; unmatched junction nucleotides: 4. Germline V CDR1 and CDR2: SGDLS, YYNGEE. The CDR3 has 15 residues. Written as DNA, the CDR3 is TGTGCCAGCAGCGTAGAGGGACAGGGAAGAGAGACCCAGTACTTC. It translates to CASSVEGQGRETQYF.

The CDR3 DNA sequence: TGTGCCAGCAGCCCTAGCGGGGCCAGCGGTAATGGCTACACCTTC. Translation: CASSPSGASGNGYTF. The chain couples TRBV7-9 to TRBJ1-2; TRBD1 is a possible D gene (5 bases). The CDR3 totals 15 residues. CDR1 SEHNR and CDR2 FQNEAQ come from the germline V gene (reference sequence). Deletions cut 5 bases from V and 6 bases from J, with 19 bases between.

In this sample, this clonotype turned up a few times. The rearrangement uses TRBV27 and TRBJ2-7, with TRBD1 matching 8 bases. Germline values: CDR1 MNHEY, CDR2 SMNVEV (reference sequence). The CDR3 is 14 residues long. After removal of 3 bases from V and 3 bases from J, the junction contained 4 bases not matched to a gene. CDR3 sequence (DNA): TGTGCCAGCAGTTTTCTGGGACAGGACTACGAGCAGTACTTC. Protein sequence: CASSFLGQDYEQYF.

In nucleotides, the CDR3 is TGTGCCAGCGGGGGTTCAGATGGTGGCTACACCTTC. This encodes CASGGSDGGYTF. The chain recombines TRBV28 with TRBJ1-2, with D perhaps TRBD1 (5 bases). This CDR3 is 12 amino acids long. CDR1 MDHEN and CDR2 SYDVKM come from the germline V gene. V was trimmed by 8 bases and J by 7 bases, leaving 14 bases between them.

This chain connects TRBV27 to TRBJ2-7, with D possibly being TRBD1 (6 bases). V lost 2 bases and J 2 bases, leaving 13 bases between the germline ends. This CDR3 comprises 15 residues. CDR1 and CDR2 (germline): MNHEY, SMNVEV (reference sequence). CDR3 region: CASSLIRRTAYEQYF. The CDR3, as DNA: TGTGCCAGCAGTTTAATCCGTCGGACAGCCTACGAGCAGTACTTC.